This T cell receptor (beta chain) originates from a study of blood T cell repertoires in COVID-19. Clones were read by immunoSEQ multiplex PCR, and TCRdb kept only the in-frame ones, dropping some. The data show around 330,000 clones, with roughly nine tenths seen just once and roughly 2.5% held by the top ten. Germline CDR1 SGDLS, CDR2 YYNGEE. The CDR3 runs 13 residues. V dropped 5 bases and J dropped 4 bases, with 11 bases sitting between them. This receptor was obtained from a man between 60 and 70 years old who had recovered from COVID-19. The material sequenced was PBMCs or T cells enriched from blood (not recorded which). The rearrangement links TRBV9 to TRBJ2-3, with D possibly TRBD1 on 5 matching bases. The CDR3 loop is CASSGDSSDTQYF. The CDR3 nucleotides are TGTGCCAGCAGTGGTGACAGCTCAGATACGCAGTATTTT.